Given below is one T cell receptor beta chain in context. This CDR3 comprises 14 residues. The V gene's germline CDR1 is SGHRS and CDR2 YFSETQ. V gave up 6 bases and J gave up 0 bases, with 9 bases separating them. This specimen comes from a study of cytomegalovirus exposure and HLA in healthy donors. 60 Vbeta and 13 Jbeta primers were used in PCR. Generated by immunoSEQ multiplex PCR, the TCRdb table keeps only in-frame clones and is missing some. The table records some 130,000 clones, roughly 85% of them present only once. The sample comprised PBMCs. The source of this sequence is a man aged 35 to 55 in good health and CMV-seropositive. The V and J genes are TRBV5-1 and TRBJ1-4, with a tentative D call TRBD1 (6 bases). Here the CDR3 reads CASKPGATNEKLFF. The CDR3, as DNA: TGCGCCAGCAAACCAGGGGCAACTAATGAAAAACTGTTTTTT.